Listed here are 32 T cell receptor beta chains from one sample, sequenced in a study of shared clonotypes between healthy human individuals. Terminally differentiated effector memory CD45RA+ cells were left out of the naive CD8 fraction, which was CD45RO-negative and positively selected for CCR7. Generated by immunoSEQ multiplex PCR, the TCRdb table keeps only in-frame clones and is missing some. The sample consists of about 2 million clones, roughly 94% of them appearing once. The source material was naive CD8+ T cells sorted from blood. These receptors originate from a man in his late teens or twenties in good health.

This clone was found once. CDR3 DNA: TGTGCCAGCAGCGTAGACAGCCTTCTGGGAGGGGAGCTGTTTTTT. It codes for CASSVDSLLGGELFF. This rearrangement joins TRBV9 to TRBJ2-2, with no clear D. The V end was cut by 0 bases, the J end by 8 bases, with 14 bases between. Germline CDR1 and CDR2: SGDLS and YYNGEE. The CDR3 contains 15 residues.

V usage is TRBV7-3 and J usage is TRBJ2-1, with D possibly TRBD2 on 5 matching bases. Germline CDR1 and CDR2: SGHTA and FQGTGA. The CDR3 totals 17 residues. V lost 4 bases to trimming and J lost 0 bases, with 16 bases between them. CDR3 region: CASSSTTLRGSYNEQFF. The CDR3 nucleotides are TGTGCCAGCAGCTCTACTACCCTTCGGGGCTCCTACAATGAGCAGTTCTTC.

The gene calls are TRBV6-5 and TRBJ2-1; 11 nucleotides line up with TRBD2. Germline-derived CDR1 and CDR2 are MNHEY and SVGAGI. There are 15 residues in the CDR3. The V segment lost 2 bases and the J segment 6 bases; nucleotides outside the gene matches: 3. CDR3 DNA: TGTGCCAGCAGTTACGACGGACTAGCGGGCAATGAGCAGTTCTTC. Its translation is CASSYDGLAGNEQFF.

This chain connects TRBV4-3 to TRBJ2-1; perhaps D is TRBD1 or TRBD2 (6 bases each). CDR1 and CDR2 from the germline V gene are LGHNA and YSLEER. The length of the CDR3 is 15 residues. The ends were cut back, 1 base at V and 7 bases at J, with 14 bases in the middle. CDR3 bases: TGCGCCAGCAGCCAAGGTGTGGGGGGCTCAAATGAGCAGTTCTTC. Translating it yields CASSQGVGGSNEQFF.

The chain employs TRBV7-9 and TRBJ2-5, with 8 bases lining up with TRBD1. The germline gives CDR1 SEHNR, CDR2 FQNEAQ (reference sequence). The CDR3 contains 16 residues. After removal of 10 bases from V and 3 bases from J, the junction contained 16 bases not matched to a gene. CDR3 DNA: TGTGCCACTGCAGGGGGCATGTTGTACCCTGAAGAGACCCAGTACTTC. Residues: CATAGGMLYPEETQYF.

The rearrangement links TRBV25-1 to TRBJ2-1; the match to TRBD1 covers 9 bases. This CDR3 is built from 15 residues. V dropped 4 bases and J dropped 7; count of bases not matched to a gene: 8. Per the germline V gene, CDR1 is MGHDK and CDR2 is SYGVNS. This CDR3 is CASSGLQGARNEQFF. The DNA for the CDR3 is TGTGCCAGCAGTGGCTTACAGGGGGCGCGGAATGAGCAGTTCTTC.

This CDR3 reads CASRSTGLVHRGQYF. The CDR3 DNA is TGTGCCAGCAGATCTACGGGACTAGTACACCGAGGGCAGTACTTC. The genes are TRBV5-6 and TRBJ2-7; TRBD2 aligns across 8 bases. V shed 5 bases, J shed 9 bases, and the junction held 16 bases outside the gene matches. This CDR3 is 15 amino acids long. Germline-derived CDR1 and CDR2 are SGHDT and YYEEEE.

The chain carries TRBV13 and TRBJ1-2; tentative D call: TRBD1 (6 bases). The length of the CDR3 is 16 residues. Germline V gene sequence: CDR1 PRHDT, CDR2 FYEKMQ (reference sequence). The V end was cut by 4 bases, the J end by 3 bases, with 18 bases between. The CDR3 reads CASSYSRTGFDYGYTF. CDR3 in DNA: TGTGCCAGCAGCTACAGCCGAACAGGGTTCGACTATGGCTACACCTTC.

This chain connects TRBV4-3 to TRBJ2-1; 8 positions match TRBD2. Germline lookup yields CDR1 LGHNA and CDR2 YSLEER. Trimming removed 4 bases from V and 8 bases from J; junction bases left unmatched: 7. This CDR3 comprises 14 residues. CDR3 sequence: CASSPAPGGDEQFF. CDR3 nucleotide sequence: TGCGCCAGCAGCCCTGCCCCCGGGGGGGATGAGCAGTTCTTC.

This CDR3 reads CASRPTGRTEAFF. DNA for the CDR3: TGTGCCAGCAGACCGACAGGGCGCACTGAAGCTTTCTTT. The chain joins TRBV4-2 to TRBJ1-1, with 7 bases lining up with TRBD1. J lost 4 bases, V lost 6 bases, and 5 bases had no gene match. From germline, CDR1 is LGHNA and CDR2 YNFKEQ. CDR3 length: 13 amino acids.

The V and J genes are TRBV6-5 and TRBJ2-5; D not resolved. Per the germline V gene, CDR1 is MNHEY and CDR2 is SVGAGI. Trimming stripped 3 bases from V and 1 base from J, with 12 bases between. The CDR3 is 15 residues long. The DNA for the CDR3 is TGTGCCAGCAGTTATGCCCTCGGGTCCCAAGAGACCCAGTACTTC. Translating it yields CASSYALGSQETQYF.

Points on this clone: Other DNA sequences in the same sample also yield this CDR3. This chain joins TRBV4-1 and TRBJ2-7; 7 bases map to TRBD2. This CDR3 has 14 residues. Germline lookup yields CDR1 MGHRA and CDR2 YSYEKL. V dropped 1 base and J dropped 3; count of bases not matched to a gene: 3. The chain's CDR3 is CASSQVASGYEQYF. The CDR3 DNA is TGCGCCAGCAGCCAAGTGGCTAGCGGCTACGAGCAGTACTTC.

CDR3 in DNA: TGTGCCAGCAGCGTAGGGAACGGAAACACAGATACGCAGTATTTT. Amino acid sequence: CASSVGNGNTDTQYF. The chain uses TRBV9 and TRBJ2-3; the D is unclear. The germline V gene has CDR1 SGDLS and CDR2 YYNGEE. Between the trimmed V and J ends, which lost 0 bases and 2 bases, there was a span of 10 bases. This CDR3 contains 15 residues.

CDR3 in amino acids: CASSTHRDGDEKLFF. The CDR3 coding sequence is TGTGCCAGCAGTACCCACAGGGACGGCGATGAAAAACTGTTTTTT. The chain joins TRBV28 to TRBJ1-4; D is perhaps TRBD1 (6 bases). Germline CDR1 and CDR2: MDHEN and SYDVKM. The CDR3 extends over 15 amino acids. V was shortened by 5 bases and J by 6 bases, with 16 bases between the two germline ends.

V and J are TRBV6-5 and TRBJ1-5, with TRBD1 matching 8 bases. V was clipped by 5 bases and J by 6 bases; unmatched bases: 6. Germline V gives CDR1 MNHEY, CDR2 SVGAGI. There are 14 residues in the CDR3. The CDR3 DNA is TGTGCCAGCAGTCCCGGACAGGGAGCTCAGCCCCAGCATTTT. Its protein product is CASSPGQGAQPQHF.

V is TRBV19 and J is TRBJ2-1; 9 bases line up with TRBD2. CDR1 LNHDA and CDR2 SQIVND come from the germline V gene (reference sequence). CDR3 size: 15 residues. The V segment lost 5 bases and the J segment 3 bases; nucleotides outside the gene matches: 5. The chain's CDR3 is CASSGGTSSYNEQFF. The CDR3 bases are TGTGCCAGTAGTGGCGGGACTAGCAGCTACAATGAGCAGTTCTTC.

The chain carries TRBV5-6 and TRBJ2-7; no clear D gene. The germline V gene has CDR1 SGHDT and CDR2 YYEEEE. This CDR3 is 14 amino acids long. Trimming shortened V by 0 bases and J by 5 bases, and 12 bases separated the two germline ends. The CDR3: CASSLAPSGNEQYF. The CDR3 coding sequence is TGTGCCAGCAGCTTGGCCCCTTCAGGAAACGAGCAGTACTTC.

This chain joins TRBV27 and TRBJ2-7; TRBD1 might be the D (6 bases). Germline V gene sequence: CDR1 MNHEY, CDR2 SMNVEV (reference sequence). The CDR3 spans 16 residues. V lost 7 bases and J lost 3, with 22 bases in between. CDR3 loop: CASTSSAGTLLYEQYF. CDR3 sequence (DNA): TGTGCCAGCACCTCTTCGGCCGGGACACTCCTCTACGAGCAGTACTTC.

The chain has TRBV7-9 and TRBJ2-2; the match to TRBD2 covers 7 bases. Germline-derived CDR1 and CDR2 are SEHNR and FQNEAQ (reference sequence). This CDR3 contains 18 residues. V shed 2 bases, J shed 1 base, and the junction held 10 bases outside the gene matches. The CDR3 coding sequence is TGTGCCAGCAGCTTAATACGGTGGCTAGCGGAGAACACCGGGGAGCTGTTTTTT. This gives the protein CASSLIRWLAENTGELFF.

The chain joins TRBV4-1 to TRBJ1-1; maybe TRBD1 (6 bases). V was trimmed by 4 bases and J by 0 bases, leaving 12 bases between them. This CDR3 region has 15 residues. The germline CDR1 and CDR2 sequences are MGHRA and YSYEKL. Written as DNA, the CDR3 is TGCGCCAGCAGCCCGTCGACAGGCTTGAACACTGAAGCTTTCTTT. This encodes CASSPSTGLNTEAFF.

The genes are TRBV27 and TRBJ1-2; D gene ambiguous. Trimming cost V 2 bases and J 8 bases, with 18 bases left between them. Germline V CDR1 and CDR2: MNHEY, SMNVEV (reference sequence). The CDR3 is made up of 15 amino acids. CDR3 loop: CASSLIGGSKGGYTF. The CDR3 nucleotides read TGTGCCAGCAGTTTAATAGGCGGGTCCAAAGGGGGCTACACCTTC.

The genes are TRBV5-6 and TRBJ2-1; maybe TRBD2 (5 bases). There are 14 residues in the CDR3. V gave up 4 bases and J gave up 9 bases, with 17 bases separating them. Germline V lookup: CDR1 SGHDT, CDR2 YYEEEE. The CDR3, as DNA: TGTGCCAGCAGCCCTCAAGTGGGAAGCGGTGAGCAGTTCTTC. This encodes CASSPQVGSGEQFF.

The CDR3 nucleotides are TGTGCCAGTACCCACTCTGGAAACACCATATATTTT. Protein sequence: CASTHSGNTIYF. V and J are TRBV6-1 and TRBJ1-3; D is undetermined. The ends were cut back, 9 bases at V and 0 bases at J, with 6 bases in the middle. The CDR3 has 12 residues. Germline V gene lookup returns CDR1 MNHNS and CDR2 SASEGT.

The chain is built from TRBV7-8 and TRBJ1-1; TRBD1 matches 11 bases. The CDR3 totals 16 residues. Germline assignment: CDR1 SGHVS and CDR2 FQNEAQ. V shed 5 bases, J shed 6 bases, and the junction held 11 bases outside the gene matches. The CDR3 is CASSLGAGQGASEAFF. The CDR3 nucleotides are TGTGCCAGCAGCCTAGGAGCCGGACAGGGGGCTTCTGAAGCTTTCTTT.

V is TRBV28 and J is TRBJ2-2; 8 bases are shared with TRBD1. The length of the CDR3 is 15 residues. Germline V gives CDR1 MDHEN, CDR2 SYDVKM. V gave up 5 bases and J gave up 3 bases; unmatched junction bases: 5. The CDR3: CASSPTGDDTGELFF. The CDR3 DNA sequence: TGTGCCAGCAGTCCGACAGGGGACGACACCGGGGAGCTGTTTTTT.

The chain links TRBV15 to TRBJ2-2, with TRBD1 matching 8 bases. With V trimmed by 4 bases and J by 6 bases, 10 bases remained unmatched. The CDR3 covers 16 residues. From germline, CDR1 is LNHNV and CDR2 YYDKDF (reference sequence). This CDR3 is CATSTDREGKPGELFF. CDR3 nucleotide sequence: TGTGCCACCAGCACGGACAGGGAAGGTAAACCCGGGGAGCTGTTTTTT.

The CDR3 region has the DNA TGTGCCAGTAGTATAGCTAACGACAATGAGCAGTTCTTC. It codes for CASSIANDNEQFF. The chain carries TRBV19 and TRBJ2-1; the D is unclear. CDR3 size: 13 residues. The germline V and J ends were trimmed by 1 base and 5 bases, with 6 bases remaining between them. Germline CDR1 is LNHDA and CDR2 is SQIVND (reference sequence).

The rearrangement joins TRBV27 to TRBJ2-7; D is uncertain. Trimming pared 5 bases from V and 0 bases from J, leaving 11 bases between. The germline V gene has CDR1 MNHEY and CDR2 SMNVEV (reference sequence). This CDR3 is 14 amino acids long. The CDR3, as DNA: TGTGCCAGCAGTGTCAGTGAAAGCTCCTACGAGCAGTACTTC. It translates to CASSVSESSYEQYF.

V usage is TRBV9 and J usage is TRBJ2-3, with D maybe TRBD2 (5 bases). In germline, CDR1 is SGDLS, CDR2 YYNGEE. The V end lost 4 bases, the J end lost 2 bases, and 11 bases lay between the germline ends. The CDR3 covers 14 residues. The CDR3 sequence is CASSRELDTDTQYF. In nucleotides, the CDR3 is TGTGCCAGCAGCCGGGAACTTGACACAGATACGCAGTATTTT.

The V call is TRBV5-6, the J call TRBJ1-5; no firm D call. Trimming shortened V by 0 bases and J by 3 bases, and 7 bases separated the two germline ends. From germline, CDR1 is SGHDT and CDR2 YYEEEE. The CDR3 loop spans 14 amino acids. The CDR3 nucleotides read TGTGCCAGCAGCTTGGGCGAGAACAATCAGCCCCAGCATTTT. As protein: CASSLGENNQPQHF.

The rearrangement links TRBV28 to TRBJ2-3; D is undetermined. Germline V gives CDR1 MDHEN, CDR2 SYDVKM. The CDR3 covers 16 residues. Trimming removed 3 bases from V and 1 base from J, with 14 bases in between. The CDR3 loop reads CASSFPPDAGTDTQYF. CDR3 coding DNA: TGTGCCAGCAGTTTTCCTCCTGATGCGGGCACAGATACGCAGTATTTT.

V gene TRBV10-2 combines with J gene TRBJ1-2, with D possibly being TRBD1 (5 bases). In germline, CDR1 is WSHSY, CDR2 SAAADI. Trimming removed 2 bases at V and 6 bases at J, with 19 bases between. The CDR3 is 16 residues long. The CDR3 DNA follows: TGCGCCAGCAGTGAGGGGCTCTTAGGACACATGAATGGCTACACCTTC. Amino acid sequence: CASSEGLLGHMNGYTF.